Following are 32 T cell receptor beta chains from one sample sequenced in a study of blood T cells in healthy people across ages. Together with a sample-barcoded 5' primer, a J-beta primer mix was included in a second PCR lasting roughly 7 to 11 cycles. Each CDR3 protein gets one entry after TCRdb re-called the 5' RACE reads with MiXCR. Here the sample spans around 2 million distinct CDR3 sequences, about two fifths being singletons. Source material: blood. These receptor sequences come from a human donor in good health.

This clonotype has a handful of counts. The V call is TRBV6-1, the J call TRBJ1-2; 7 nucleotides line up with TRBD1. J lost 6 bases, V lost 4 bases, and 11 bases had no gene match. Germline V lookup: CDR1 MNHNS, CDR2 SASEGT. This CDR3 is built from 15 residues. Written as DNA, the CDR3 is TGTGCCAGCAGTGCCCGGGACAGTCGCAACCATGGCTACACCTTC. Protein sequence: CASSARDSRNHGYTF.

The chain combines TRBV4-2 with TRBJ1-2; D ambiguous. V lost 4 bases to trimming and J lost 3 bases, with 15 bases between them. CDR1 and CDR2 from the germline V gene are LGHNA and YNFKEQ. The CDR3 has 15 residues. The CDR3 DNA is TGTGCCAGCAGCCGTGTGGACGGAAGCGACTATGGCTACACCTTC. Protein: CASSRVDGSDYGYTF.

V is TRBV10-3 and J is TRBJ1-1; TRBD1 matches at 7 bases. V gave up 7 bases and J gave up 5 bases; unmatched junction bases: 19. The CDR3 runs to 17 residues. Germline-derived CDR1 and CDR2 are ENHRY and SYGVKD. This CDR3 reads CAITEGDRVGFGTEAFF. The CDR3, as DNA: TGTGCCATCACCGAAGGTGACAGGGTGGGGTTTGGGACTGAAGCTTTCTTT.

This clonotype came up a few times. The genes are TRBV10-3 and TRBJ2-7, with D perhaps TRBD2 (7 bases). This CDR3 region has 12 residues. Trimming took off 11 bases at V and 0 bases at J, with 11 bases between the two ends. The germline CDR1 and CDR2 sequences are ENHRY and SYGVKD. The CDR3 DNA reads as TGTGCCGGGGGGGCTGGCTCCTACGAGCAGTACTTC. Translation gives CAGGAGSYEQYF.

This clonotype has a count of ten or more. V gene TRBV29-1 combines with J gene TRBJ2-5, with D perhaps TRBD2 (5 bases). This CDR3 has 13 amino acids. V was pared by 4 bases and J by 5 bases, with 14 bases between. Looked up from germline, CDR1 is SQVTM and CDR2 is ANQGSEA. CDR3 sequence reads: CSVALLVSETQYF. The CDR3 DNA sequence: TGCAGCGTTGCCTTACTAGTCTCCGAGACCCAGTACTTC.

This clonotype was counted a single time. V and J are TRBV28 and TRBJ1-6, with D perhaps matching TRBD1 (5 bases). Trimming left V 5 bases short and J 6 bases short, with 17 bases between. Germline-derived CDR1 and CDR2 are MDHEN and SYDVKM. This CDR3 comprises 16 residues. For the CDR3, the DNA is TGTGCCAGCAGTAGGGGACTAGCGGGGGGTAATTCACCCCTCCACTTT. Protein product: CASSRGLAGGNSPLHF.

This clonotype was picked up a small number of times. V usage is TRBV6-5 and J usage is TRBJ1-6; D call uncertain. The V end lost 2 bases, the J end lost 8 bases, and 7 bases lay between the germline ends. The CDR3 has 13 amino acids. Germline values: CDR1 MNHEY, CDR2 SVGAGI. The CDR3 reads CASSYGRDSPLHF. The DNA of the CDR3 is TGTGCCAGCAGTTACGGGAGGGATTCACCCCTCCACTTT.

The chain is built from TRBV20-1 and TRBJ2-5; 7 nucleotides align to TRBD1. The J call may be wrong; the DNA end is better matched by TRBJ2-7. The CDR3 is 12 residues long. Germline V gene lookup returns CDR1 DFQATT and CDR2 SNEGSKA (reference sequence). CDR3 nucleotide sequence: TGCAGTGCTAACCCGACAGGGTACGAGCAGTACTTC. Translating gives CSANPTGYEQYF.

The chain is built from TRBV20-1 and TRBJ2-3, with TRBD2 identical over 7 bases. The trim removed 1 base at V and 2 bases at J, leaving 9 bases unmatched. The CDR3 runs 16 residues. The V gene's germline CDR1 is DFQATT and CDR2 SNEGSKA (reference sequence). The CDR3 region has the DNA TGCAGTGCTAGAGGTTCCTTGCTAGCGGTCACAGATACGCAGTATTTT. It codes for CSARGSLLAVTDTQYF.

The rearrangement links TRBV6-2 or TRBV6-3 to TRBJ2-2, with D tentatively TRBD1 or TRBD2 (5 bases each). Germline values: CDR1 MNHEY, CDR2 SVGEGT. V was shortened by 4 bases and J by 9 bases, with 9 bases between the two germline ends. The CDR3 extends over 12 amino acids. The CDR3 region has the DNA TGTGCCAGCAGTTTGGGGACCCGGGAGCTGTTTTTT. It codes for CASSLGTRELFF.

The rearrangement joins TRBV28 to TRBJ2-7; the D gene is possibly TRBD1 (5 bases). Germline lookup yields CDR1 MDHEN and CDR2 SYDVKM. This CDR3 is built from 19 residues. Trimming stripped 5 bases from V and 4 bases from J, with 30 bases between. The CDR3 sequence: CASSNPKGPRKVRGYEQYF. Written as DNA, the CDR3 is TGTGCCAGCAGTAACCCGAAGGGGCCCAGGAAAGTACGAGGTTACGAGCAGTACTTC.

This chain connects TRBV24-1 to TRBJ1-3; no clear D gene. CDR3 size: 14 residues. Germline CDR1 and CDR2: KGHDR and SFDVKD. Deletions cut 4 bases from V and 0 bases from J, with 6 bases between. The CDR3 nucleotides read TGTGCCACCAGTGACCCGGCCTCTGGAAACACCATATATTTT. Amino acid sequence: CATSDPASGNTIYF.

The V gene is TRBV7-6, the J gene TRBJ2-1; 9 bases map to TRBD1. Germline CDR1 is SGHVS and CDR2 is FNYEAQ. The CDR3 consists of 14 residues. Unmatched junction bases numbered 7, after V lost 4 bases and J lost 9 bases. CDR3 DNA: TGTGCCAGCAGCTCACTAGACAGGGGGGCTGAGCAGTTCTTC. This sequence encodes CASSSLDRGAEQFF. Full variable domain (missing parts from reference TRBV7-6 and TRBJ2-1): GAGVSQSPRYKVTKRGQDVALRCDPISGHVSLYWYRQALGQGPEFLTYFNYEAQQDKSGLPNDRFSAERPEGSISTLTIQRTEQRDSAMYRCASSSLDRGAEQFFGPGTRLTVL.

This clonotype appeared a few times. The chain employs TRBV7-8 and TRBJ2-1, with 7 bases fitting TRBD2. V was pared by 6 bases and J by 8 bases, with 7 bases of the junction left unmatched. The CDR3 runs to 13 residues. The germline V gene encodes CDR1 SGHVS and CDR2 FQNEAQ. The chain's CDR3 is CASRKQGGYEQFF. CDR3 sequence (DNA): TGTGCCAGCAGGAAGCAGGGAGGGTATGAGCAGTTCTTC.

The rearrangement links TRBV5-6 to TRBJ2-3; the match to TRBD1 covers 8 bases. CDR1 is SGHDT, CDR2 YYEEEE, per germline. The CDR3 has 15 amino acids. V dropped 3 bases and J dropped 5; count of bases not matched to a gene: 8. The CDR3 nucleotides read TGTGCCAGCAGCTCGACAGGGGATGGGTTAGATACGCAGTATTTT. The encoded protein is CASSSTGDGLDTQYF.

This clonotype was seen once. The CDR3 DNA follows: TGCGCCAGCAGCCCATTCGACAGTCATCAGCCCCAGCATTTT. It codes for CASSPFDSHQPQHF. The chain employs TRBV4-1 and TRBJ1-5; perhaps TRBD1 as D (5 bases). This CDR3 has 14 residues. V was pared by 4 bases and J by 5 bases, with 12 bases between. The germline gives CDR1 MGHRA, CDR2 YSYEKL.

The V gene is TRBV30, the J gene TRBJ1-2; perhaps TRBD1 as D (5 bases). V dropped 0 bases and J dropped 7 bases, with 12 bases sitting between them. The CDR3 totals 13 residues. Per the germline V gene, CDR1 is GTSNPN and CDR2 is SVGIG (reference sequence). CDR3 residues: CAWSVQALTGYTF. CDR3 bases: TGTGCCTGGAGTGTACAGGCACTTACTGGCTACACCTTC.

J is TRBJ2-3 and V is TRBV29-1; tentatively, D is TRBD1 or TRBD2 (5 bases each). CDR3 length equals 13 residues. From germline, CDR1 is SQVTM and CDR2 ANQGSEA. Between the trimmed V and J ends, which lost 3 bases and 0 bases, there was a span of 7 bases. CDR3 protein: CSVDRDSTDTQYF. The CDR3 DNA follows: TGCAGCGTTGACAGGGACAGCACAGATACGCAGTATTTT.

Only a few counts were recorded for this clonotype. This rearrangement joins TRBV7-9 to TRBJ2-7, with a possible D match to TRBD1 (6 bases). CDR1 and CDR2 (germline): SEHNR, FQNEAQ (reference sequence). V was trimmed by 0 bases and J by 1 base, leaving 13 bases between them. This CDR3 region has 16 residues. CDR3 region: CASSLATGTYSYEQYF. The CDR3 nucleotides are TGTGCCAGCAGCTTAGCAACCGGGACATATTCCTACGAGCAGTACTTC.

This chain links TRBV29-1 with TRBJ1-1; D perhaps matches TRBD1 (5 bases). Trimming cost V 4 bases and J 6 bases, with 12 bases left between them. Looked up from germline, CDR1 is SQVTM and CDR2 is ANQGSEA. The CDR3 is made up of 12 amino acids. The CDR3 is CSVGRSGSEAFF. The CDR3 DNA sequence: TGCAGCGTTGGTAGATCAGGGTCTGAAGCTTTCTTT.

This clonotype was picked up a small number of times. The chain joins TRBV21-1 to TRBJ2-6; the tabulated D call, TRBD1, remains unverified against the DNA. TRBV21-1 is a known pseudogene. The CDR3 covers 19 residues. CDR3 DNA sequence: TGTGCCAGCAGCAAAGAAAGCCAGGGGGCCGGTTCTGGGGCCAACGTCCTGACTTTC. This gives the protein CASSKESQGAGSGANVLTF.

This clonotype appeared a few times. CDR3 in DNA: TGTGCCAGCGGACAGGGGGCCTATTCCTACGAGCAGTACTTC. As protein: CASGQGAYSYEQYF. The rearrangement joins TRBV28 to TRBJ2-7; 11 bases match TRBD1. After removal of 8 bases from V and 1 base from J, the junction contained 4 bases not matched to a gene. The CDR3 has 14 residues. The germline gives CDR1 MDHEN, CDR2 SYDVKM.

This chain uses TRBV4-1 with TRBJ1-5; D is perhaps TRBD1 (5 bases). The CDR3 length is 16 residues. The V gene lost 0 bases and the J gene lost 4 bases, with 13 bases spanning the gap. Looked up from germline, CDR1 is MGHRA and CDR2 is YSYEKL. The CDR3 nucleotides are TGCGCCAGCAGCCAAGAACAGGCGCTGATAAATCAGCCCCAGCATTTT. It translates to CASSQEQALINQPQHF.

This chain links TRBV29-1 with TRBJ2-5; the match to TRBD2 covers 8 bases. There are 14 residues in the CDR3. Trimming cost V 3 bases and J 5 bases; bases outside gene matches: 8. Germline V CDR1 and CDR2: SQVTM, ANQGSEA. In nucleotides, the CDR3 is TGCAGCGTTGACCCCCTAGCGGGCTGGGAGACCCAGTACTTC. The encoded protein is CSVDPLAGWETQYF.

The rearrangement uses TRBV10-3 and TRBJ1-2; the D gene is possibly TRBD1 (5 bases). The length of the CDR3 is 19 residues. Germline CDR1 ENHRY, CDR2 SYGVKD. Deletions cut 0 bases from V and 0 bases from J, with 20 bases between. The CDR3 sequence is CAISESWGMRGRPNYGYTF. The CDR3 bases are TGTGCCATCAGTGAGTCTTGGGGGATGCGGGGTCGACCTAACTATGGCTACACCTTC.

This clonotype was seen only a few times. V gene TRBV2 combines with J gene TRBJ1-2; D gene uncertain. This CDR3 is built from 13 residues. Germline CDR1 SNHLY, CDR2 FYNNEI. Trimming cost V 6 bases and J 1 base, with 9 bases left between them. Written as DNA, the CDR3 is TGTGCCAGCAGGGATACCGGTAACTATGGCTACACCTTC. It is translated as CASRDTGNYGYTF.

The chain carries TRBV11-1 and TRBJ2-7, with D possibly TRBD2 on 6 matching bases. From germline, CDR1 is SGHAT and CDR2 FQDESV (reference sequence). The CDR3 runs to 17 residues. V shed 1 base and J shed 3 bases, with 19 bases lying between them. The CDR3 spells CASSLGPTGGSGYEQYF. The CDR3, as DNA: TGTGCCAGCAGCTTAGGCCCCACCGGTGGTAGCGGCTACGAGCAGTACTTC.

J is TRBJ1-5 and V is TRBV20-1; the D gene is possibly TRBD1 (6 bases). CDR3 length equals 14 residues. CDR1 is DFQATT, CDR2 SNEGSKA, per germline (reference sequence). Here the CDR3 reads CSATRGGLDQPQHF. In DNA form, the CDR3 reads TGCAGCGCAACGAGGGGGGGGCTAGATCAGCCCCAGCATTTT.

The CDR3 DNA follows: TGTGCCAGCAGTTACTCGGGGGAAGGGCAGACCCAGTACTTC. It encodes CASSYSGEGQTQYF. J is TRBJ2-5 and V is TRBV6-6, with D perhaps given as TRBD1 or TRBD2 (5 bases each). This CDR3 has 14 residues. Germline CDR1 reads MNHNY; CDR2 reads SVGAGI (reference sequence). The V end was cut by 0 bases, the J end by 6 bases, with 11 bases between.

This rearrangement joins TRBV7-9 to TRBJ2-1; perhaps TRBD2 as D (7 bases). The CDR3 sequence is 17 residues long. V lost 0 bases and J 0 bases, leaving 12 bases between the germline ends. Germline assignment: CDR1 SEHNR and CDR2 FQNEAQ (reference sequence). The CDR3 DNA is TGTGCCAGCAGCTTAGCGGGGGGGCCCCCCTCCTACAATGAGCAGTTCTTC. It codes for CASSLAGGPPSYNEQFF.

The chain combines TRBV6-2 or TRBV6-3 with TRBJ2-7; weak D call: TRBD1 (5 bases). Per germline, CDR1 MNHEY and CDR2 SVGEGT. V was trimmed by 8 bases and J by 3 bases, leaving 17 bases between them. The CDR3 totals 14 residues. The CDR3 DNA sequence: TGTGCCAGCCGCCCCCAGGGATTTTACTACGAGCAGTACTTC. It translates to CASRPQGFYYEQYF.

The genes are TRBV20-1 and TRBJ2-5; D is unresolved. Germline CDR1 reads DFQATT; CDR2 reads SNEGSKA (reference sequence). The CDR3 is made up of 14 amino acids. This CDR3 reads CSVGRPLFQETQYF. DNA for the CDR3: TGCAGCGTTGGGCGGCCCCTTTTCCAAGAGACCCAGTACTTC.